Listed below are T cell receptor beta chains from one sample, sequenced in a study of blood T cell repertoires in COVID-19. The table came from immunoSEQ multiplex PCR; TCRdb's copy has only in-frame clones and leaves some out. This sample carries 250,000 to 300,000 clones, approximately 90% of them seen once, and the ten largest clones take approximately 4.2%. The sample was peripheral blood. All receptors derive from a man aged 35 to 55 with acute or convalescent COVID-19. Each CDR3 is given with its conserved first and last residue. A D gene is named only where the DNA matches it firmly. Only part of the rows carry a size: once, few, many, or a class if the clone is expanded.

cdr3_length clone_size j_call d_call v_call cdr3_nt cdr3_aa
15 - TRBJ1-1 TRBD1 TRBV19 TGTGCCAGTAGTATACCCCAGACAGGGAGCACTGAAGCTTTCTTT CASSIPQTGSTEAFF
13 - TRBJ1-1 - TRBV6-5 TGTGCCAGCAGCCTTAGCACGGAGACTGAAGCTTTCTTT CASSLSTETEAFF
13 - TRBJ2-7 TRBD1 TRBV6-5 TGTGCCAGCAGTTATGGACAGGGGAATGAGCAGTACTTC CASSYGQGNEQYF
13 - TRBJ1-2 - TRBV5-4 TGTGCCAGCAGCTTCGGGAGGGACTATGGCTACACCTTC CASSFGRDYGYTF
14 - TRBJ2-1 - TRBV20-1 TGCAGTGCTAGTGCAATTAGCTCCTACAATGAGCAGTTCTTC CSASAISSYNEQFF
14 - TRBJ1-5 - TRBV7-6 TGTGCCAGCAGCTCGTCCGGGGGTGCTCAGCCCCAGCATTTT CASSSSGGAQPQHF
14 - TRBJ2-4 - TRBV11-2 TGTGCCAGCAGTTCTACACAGGGACAAGGCATTCAGTACTTC CASSSTQGQGIQYF
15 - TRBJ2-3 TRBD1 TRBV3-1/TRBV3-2 TGTGCCAGCAGCCAAGGGACAGGGTTCACAGATACGCAGTATTTT CASSQGTGFTDTQYF
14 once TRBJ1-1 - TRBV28 TGTGCCAGCAGATGGACAGAGATGAACACTGAAGCTTTCTTT CASRWTEMNTEAFF
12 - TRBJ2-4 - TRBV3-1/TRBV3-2 TGTGCCAGCAGCCTCTTTCAAAACATTCAGTACTTC CASSLFQNIQYF
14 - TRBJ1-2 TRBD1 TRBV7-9 TGTGCCAGCAGCCGCGGGACAGGGACCGTGGGCTACACCTTC CASSRGTGTVGYTF
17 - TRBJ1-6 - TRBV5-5 TGTGCCAGCAGTGGTCCGGGCAGGGGCGAATATAATTCACCCCTCCACTTT CASSGPGRGEYNSPLHF
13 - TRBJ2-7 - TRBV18 TGTGCCAGCTCACGAGGGCAGACCTACGAGCAGTACTTC CASSRGQTYEQYF
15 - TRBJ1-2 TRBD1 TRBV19 TGTGCCAGTAGCCGACGGACCAGGGGGATTTCTGGCTACACCTTC CASSRRTRGISGYTF
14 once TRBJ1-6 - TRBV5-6 TGTGCCAGCAGCCCAGGGGAAGCTGCTTCACCCCTCCACTTT CASSPGEAASPLHF
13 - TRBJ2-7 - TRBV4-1 TGCGCCAGCAGCCAAGGAGAGGCCTACGAGCAGTACTTC CASSQGEAYEQYF
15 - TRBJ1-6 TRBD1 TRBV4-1 TGCGCCAGCAGCCTTAACAGGGGAGGTAATTCACCCCTCCACTTT CASSLNRGGNSPLHF
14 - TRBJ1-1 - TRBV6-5 TGTGCCAGCACCCCCCGTGATAGGGGGTCTCGAGCTTTCTTT CASTPRDRGSRAFF
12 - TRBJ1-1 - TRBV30 TGTGCCTGGAGTTTAGGGGGCACTGAAGCTTTCTTT CAWSLGGTEAFF
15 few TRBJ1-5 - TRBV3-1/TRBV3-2 TGTGCCAGCAGCCGGGGGGGCAATAGCAATCAGCCCCAGCATTTT CASSRGGNSNQPQHF
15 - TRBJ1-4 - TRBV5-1 TGCGCCAGCAGCTTGGACCCTCGGGGAGGTGAAAAACTGTTTTTT CASSLDPRGGEKLFF
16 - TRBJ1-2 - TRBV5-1 TGCGCCAGCAGCTCCGTCGGACGACCCCGGGGCTATGGCTACACCTTC CASSSVGRPRGYGYTF
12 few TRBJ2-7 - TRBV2 TGTGCCAGCAGTGAGTCTTACTACGAGCAGTACTTC CASSESYYEQYF
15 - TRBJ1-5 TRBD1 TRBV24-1 TGTGCCACCAGTTCGTCCGGGACAGGGAACCAGCCCCAGCATTTT CATSSSGTGNQPQHF
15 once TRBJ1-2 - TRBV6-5 TGTGCCAGCAGTTATGGGGCGCCAGCTAACTATGGCTACACCTTC CASSYGAPANYGYTF
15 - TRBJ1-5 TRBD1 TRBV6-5 TGTGCCACAGAGACAGGGCAAGACGCGCGACAGCCCCAGCATTTT CATETGQDARQPQHF
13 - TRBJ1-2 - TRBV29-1 TGCAGCTCCCTCCGGGACTCGACGGGCGGCTACACCTTC CSSLRDSTGGYTF
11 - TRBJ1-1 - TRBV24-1 TGTGCCACCAGTGATCACAAGGGGGCTTTCTTT CATSDHKGAFF
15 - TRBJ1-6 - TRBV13 TGTGCCAGCAGCTTAGGATCAGGAGGGGATTCACCCCTCCACTTT CASSLGSGGDSPLHF
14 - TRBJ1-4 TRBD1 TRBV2 TGTGCCAGCGCCCACCCACAGGGGGTTGAAAAACTGTTTTTT CASAHPQGVEKLFF
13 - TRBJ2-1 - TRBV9 TGTGCCAGCAGCGTAGCCCTCCACAATGAGCAGTTCTTC CASSVALHNEQFF
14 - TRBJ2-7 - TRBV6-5 TGTGCCAGCAGGCGGGGCCCGAGCTCCTACGAGCAGTACTTC CASRRGPSSYEQYF
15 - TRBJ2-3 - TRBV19 TGTGCCAGTAGTCCACGGGATATTGGAGCAGATACGCAGTATTTT CASSPRDIGADTQYF
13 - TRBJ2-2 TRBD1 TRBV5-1 TGCGCCAGCAGCGCACAGGGGACCGGGGAGCTGTTTTTT CASSAQGTGELFF
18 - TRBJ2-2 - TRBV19 TGTGCCAGTAGTATTTTTCCCCTGCGGTTTCCGAACACCGGGGAGCTGTTTTTT CASSIFPLRFPNTGELFF
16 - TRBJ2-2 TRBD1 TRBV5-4 TGTGCCAGCAGCTCAGGGGGCTCAGGGGCCACCGGGGAGCTGTTTTTT CASSSGGSGATGELFF
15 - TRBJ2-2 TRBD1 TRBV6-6 TGTGCCAGCAAAACAGGGGCCGGCGCGGCCGGGGAGCTGTTTTTT CASKTGAGAAGELFF
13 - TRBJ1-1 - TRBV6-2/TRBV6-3 TGTGCCAGCAGTTACCTCCCTACCACTGAAGCTTTCTTT CASSYLPTTEAFF
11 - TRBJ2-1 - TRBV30 TGTGCCTGGAGTGTACAGAGTGAGCAGTTCTTC CAWSVQSEQFF
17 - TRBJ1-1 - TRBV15 TGTGCCACCAGCAGGCTACAGGGTATAATATCGGGCACTGAAGCTTTCTTT CATSRLQGIISGTEAFF
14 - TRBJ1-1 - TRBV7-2 TGTGCCAGCAGCTTGGCGGGGTCCGGATCTGAAGCTTTCTTT CASSLAGSGSEAFF
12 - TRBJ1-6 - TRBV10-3 TGTGCCATCAGTCCTCGAGATTCACCCCTCCACTTT CAISPRDSPLHF
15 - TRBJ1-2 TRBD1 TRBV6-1 TGTGCCAGCAGTGAGAGGACAGGGAAGGACTATGGCTACACCTTC CASSERTGKDYGYTF
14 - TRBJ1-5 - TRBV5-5 TGTGCCAGCAGCAAGGACGGGGGACGGCAGCCCCAGCATTTT CASSKDGGRQPQHF
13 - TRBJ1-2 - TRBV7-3 TGTGCCAGCAGCTTAGGCGGTAACTATGGCTACACCTTC CASSLGGNYGYTF
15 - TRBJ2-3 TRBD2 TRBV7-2 TGTGCCAGCAGCTCGCCGAGCGGGGGCACAGATACGCAGTATTTT CASSSPSGGTDTQYF
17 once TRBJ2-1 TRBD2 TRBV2 TGTGCCAGCAGATGGACTAGCGGGGGGGCTCGGAACAATGAGCAGTTCTTC CASRWTSGGARNNEQFF
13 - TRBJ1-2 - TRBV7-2 TGTGCCAGCAGCTTAGGGCCCCTCTATGGCTACACCTTC CASSLGPLYGYTF
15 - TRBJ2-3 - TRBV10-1 TGCGCCAGCAGTGAGTCAATAAGAGGCACAGATACGCAGTATTTT CASSESIRGTDTQYF
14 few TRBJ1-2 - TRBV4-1 TGCGCCAGCAGCCAAGGAACCGGGAACTCTGGCTACACCTTC CASSQGTGNSGYTF
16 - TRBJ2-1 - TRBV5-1 TGCGCCAGCAGCTTGGGACCTCAGGCCTCCTACAATGAGCAGTTCTTC CASSLGPQASYNEQFF
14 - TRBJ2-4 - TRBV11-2 TGTGCCAGCAGCCCAGTCGGGGCCAAAAACATTCAGTACTTC CASSPVGAKNIQYF
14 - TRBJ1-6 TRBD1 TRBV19 TGTGCCAGTGAAGGGGGCCCGTTCGTATCACCCCTCCACTTT CASEGGPFVSPLHF
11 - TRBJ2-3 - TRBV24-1 TGTGCCACCAGTGTCCGAGATACGCAGTATTTT CATSVRDTQYF
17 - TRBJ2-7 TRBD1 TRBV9 TGTGCCAGCAGCCCGCATCCCGGGACAGGGGGATACCACGAGCAGTACTTC CASSPHPGTGGYHEQYF
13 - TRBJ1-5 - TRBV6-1 TGTGCCAGCAGTGAAGCCCTCCGGGGTCCCCAGCATTTT CASSEALRGPQHF
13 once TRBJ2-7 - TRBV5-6 TGTGCCAGCAGCTTGGAACGGTCCTACGAGCAGTACTTC CASSLERSYEQYF
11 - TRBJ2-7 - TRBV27 TGTGCCGCTGGACAGTTCAACGAGCAGTACTTC CAAGQFNEQYF
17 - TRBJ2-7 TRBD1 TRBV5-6 TGTGCCAGCATCGGACAGAACAGGGGACACGTACCTGGCGAGCAGTACTTC CASIGQNRGHVPGEQYF
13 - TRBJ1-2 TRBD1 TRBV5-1 TGCGCCAGCAGCCCGGGACAGAGCTATGGCTACACCTTC CASSPGQSYGYTF